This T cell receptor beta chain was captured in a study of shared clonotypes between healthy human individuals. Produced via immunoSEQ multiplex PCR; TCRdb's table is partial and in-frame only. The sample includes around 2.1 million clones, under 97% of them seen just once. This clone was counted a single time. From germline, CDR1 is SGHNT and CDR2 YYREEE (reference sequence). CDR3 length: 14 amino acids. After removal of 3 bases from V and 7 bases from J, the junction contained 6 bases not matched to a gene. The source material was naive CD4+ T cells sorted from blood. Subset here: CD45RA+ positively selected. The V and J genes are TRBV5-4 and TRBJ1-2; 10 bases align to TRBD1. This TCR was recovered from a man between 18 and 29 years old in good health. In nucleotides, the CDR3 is TGTGCCAGCAGCTCGCAGACAGGGGGCTTTGGCTACACCTTC. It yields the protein CASSSQTGGFGYTF.